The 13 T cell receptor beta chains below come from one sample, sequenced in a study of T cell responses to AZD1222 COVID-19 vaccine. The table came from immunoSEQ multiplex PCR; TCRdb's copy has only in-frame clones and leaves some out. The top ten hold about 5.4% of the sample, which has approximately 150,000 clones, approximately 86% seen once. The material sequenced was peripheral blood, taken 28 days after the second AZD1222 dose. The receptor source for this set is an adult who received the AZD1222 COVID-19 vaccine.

Here the CDR3 DNA reads TGTGCCAGCAGCCCGCCTTCAGGGCCCGAGCAGTACTTC. Protein: CASSPPSGPEQYF. The gene calls are TRBV7-9 and TRBJ2-7; TRBD1 might be the D (5 bases). The CDR3 length is 13 residues. Trimming stripped 5 bases from V and 6 bases from J, with 14 bases between. The germline V gene encodes CDR1 SEHNR and CDR2 FQNEAQ (reference sequence).

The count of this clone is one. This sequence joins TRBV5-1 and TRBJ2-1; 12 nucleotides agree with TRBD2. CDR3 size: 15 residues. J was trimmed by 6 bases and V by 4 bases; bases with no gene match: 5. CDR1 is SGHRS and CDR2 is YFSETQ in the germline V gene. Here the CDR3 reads CASSILAGGSNEQFF. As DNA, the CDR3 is TGCGCCAGCAGCATACTAGCGGGAGGTAGCAATGAGCAGTTCTTC.

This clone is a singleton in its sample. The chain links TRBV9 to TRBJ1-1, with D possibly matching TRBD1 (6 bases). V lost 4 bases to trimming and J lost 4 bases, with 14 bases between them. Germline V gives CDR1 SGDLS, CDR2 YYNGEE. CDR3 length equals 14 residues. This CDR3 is CASSPGIGGTEAFF. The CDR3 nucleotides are TGTGCCAGCAGCCCTGGCATAGGGGGCACTGAAGCTTTCTTT.

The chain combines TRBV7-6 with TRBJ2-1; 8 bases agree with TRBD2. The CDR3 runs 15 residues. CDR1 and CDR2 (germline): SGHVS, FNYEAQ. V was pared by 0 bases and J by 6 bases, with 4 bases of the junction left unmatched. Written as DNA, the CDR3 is TGTGCCAGCAGCTTAGCATCCGGGGGGGGCAATGAGCAGTTCTTC. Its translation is CASSLASGGGNEQFF.

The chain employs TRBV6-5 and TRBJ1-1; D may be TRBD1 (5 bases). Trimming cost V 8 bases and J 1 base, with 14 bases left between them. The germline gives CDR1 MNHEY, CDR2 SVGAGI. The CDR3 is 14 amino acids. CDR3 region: CASQRGGTNTEAFF. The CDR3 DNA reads TGTGCCAGCCAGCGGGGGGGGACGAACACTGAAGCTTTCTTT.

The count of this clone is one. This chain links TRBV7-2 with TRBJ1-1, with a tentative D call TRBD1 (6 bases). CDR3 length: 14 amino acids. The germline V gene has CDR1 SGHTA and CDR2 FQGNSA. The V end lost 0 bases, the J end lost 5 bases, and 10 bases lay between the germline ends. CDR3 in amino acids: CASSLAIGGTEAFF. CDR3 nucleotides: TGTGCCAGCAGCTTAGCGATAGGGGGAACTGAAGCTTTCTTT.

DNA of the CDR3: TGTGCCAGCTCACCCGGGGGAGTAGCGGGAGCTAAAGTGCAGTACTTC. Amino acid sequence: CASSPGGVAGAKVQYF. This chain connects TRBV18 to TRBJ2-7; TRBD2 agrees at 9 bases. Losses at the gene ends were 3 bases for V and 9 bases for J; bases not matched to a gene: 15. The CDR3 has 16 residues. Germline V gene sequence: CDR1 KGHSH, CDR2 LQKENI.

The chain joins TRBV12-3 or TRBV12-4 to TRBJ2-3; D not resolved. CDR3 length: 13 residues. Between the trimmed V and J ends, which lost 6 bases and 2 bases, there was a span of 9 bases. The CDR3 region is CASRPPTTDTQYF. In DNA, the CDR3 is TGTGCCAGCAGACCCCCTACCACAGATACGCAGTATTTT.

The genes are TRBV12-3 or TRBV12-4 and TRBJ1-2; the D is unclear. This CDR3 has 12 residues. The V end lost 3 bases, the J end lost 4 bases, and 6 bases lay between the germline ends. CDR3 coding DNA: TGTGCCAGCAGTTTTAGGGCCTATGGCTACACCTTC. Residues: CASSFRAYGYTF.

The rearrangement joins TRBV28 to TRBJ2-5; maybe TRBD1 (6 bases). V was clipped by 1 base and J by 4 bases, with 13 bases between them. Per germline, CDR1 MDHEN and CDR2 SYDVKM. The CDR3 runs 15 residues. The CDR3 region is CASSLLVQGRETQYF. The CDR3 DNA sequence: TGTGCCAGCAGTTTATTGGTACAGGGACGAGAGACCCAGTACTTC.

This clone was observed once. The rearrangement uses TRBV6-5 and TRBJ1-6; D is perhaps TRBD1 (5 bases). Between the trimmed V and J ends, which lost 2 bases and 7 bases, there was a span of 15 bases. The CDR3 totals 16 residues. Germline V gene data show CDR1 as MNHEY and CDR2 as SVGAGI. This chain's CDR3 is CASSYGHSGVNSPLHF. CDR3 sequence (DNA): TGTGCCAGCAGTTACGGACACTCCGGGGTGAATTCACCCCTCCACTTT.

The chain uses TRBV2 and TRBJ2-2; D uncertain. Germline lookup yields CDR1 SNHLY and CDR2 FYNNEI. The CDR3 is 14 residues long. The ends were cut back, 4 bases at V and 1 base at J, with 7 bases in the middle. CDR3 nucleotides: TGTGCCAGCAGTGGGCTGGAGAACACCGGGGAGCTGTTTTTT. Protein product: CASSGLENTGELFF.

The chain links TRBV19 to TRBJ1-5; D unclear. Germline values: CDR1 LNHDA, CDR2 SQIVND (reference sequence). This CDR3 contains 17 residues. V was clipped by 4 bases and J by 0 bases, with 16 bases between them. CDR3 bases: TGTGCCAGTAGTAGGGTCGACGCAGTCTTTAGCAATCAGCCCCAGCATTTT. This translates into CASSRVDAVFSNQPQHF. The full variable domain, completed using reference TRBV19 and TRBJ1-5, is DGGITQSPKYLFRKEGQNVTLSCEQNLNHDAMYWYRQDPGQGLRLIYYSQIVNDFQKGDIAEGYSVSREKKESFPLTVTSAQKNPTAFYLCASSRVDAVFSNQPQHFGDGTRLSIL.